This TCR beta chain comes out of a study of blood T cell repertoires in COVID-19. Produced via immunoSEQ multiplex PCR; TCRdb's table is partial and in-frame only. Found here are about 310,000 clones, nearly 90% of them singletons; the top ten hold roughly 1%. The germline V gene encodes CDR1 KGHSH and CDR2 LQKENI. The CDR3 is 12 amino acids. Trimming took off 3 bases at V and 7 bases at J, with 9 bases between the two ends. This TCR derives from a woman between 40 and 50 years old with COVID-19, enrolled during active disease. The rearrangement uses TRBV18 and TRBJ1-2; maybe TRBD1 (5 bases). The sequencing input was peripheral blood. CDR3 nucleotides: TGTGCCAGCTCACCGGGACTAGGTGGCTACACCTTC. This gives the protein CASSPGLGGYTF.